This TCR beta chain came from a study of OX40 agonist ivuxolimab in advanced cancers. This clone was recorded once. The germline gives CDR1 MNHEY, CDR2 SVGAGI. With V trimmed by 7 bases and J by 6 bases, 14 bases remained unmatched. CDR3 length equals 15 residues. Sequencing used immunoSEQ multiplex PCR; TCRdb keeps in-frame clones, though not all of them. The sample lists roughly 59,000 clones, 75% to 90% occurring once. This receptor was identified in an adult with an advanced solid tumor such as melanoma, head and neck, liver or kidney cancer. This chain uses TRBV6-5 with TRBJ2-7; 8 bases fit TRBD2. The input for sequencing was CD4+ or CD8+ T cells sorted from blood, taken in a trial of the OX40 agonist ivuxolimab. The CDR3: CASKSLGAGEGEQYF. The CDR3 DNA follows: TGTGCCAGCAAAAGTTTAGGAGCGGGAGAGGGCGAGCAGTACTTC.